This TCR beta chain was found in a study of T cells in localized non-small cell lung cancer. To note about this clone: Antigen unknown.

TCRdb's table, derived via immunoSEQ multiplex PCR, lists solely in-frame clones and lacks some. Of tens of thousands of clones listed, around 80% are singletons. This CDR3 has 15 amino acids. Germline CDR1 is MNHNS and CDR2 is SASEGT. The V and J ends lost 5 bases and 2 bases respectively, with 15 bases between them. Study findings and constraints: Clonality of T cells reached its maximum in uninvolved adjacent lung, surpassing tumor. Of the top 100 tumor clones, median roughly 60 were in adjacent lung, 25 to 30 among its top 100. Sequencing was restricted to one tumor region; therefore, heterogeneity remains possible.

The specimen comprised peripheral blood, sampled before any cancer treatment. This chain joins TRBV6-1 and TRBJ1-2, with D tentatively TRBD1 (5 bases). The clonotype originates from a male donor aged 60 or over with stage III squamous cell lung carcinoma. The CDR3 loop is CASSHPGTSNYGYTF. As DNA, the CDR3 is TGTGCCAGCAGTCATCCAGGGACGTCCAACTATGGCTACACCTTC.